The T cell receptor (beta chain) under discussion was sequenced for a study of CD4 T cells in relation to SARS-CoV-2 and coronaviruses. Overall study context: The restricting HLA molecule for shared crossreactive spike epitopes was mapped.

V lost 0 bases, J lost 6 bases, and 11 bases stayed unmatched. Germline values: CDR1 SGDLS, CDR2 YYNGEE. The CDR3 contains 16 residues. Measured with immunoSEQ multiplex PCR; TCRdb has only the in-frame clones, and not every one. This table holds 19,000 or so clones, around 80% found once. CD4+ T cells from unexposed donors were obtained before the COVID-19 pandemic (2011-2018). The cells were cultured for about ten days before CD4+ T cells were isolated. Comments on this clone: Its antigen remains unknown.

What was sequenced was CD4+ T cells from PBMCs, cultured in vitro. V and J are TRBV9 and TRBJ2-7; 8 nucleotides agree with TRBD2. This sequence was found in a human donor in good health. The CDR3 reads CASSVATSGRLGEQYF. CDR3 sequence (DNA): TGTGCCAGCAGCGTAGCAACTAGCGGACGTCTGGGCGAGCAGTACTTC.